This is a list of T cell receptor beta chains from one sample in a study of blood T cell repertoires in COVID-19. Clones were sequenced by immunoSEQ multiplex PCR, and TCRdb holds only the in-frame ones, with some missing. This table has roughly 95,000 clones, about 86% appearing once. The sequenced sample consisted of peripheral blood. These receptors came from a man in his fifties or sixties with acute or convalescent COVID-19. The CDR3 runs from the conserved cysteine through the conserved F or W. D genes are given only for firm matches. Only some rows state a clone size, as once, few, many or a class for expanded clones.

CDR3 DNA: TGTGCCAGCAGTTACCGGCGGGACAGGTTGAATGAAAAACTGTTTTTT; CDR3 protein: CASSYRRDRLNEKLFF; J gene: TRBJ1-4; clone size: .; D gene: TRBD1; V gene: TRBV6-2/TRBV6-3
CDR3 DNA: TGTGCCAGCAGCCATCAACTAGCGGTCCAAGAGACCCAGTACTTC; CDR3 protein: CASSHQLAVQETQYF; J gene: TRBJ2-5; clone size: .; D gene: TRBD2; V gene: TRBV6-5
CDR3 DNA: TGCGCCAGCAGTGACGCAGGGAACACTGAAGCTTTCTTT; CDR3 protein: CASSDAGNTEAFF; J gene: TRBJ1-1; clone size: .; D gene: .; V gene: TRBV10-2
CDR3 DNA: TGTGCCTGGGCCGGACAGATGAACACTGAAGCTTTCTTT; CDR3 protein: CAWAGQMNTEAFF; J gene: TRBJ1-1; clone size: once; D gene: .; V gene: TRBV30
CDR3 DNA: TGTGCCACCAGTGACCGGGACAGGGTAGGGGCCTATGGCTACACCTTC; CDR3 protein: CATSDRDRVGAYGYTF; J gene: TRBJ1-2; clone size: .; D gene: TRBD1; V gene: TRBV24-1
CDR3 DNA: TGTGCCAGCAGCCGAGATAGCAATCAGCCCCAGCATTTT; CDR3 protein: CASSRDSNQPQHF; J gene: TRBJ1-5; clone size: once; D gene: .; V gene: TRBV6-2/TRBV6-3
CDR3 DNA: TGTGCCAGCAGCACGTCGGAGGGACTCCACTATGGCTACACCTTC; CDR3 protein: CASSTSEGLHYGYTF; J gene: TRBJ1-2; clone size: .; D gene: .; V gene: TRBV9
CDR3 DNA: TGCGCCAGCAGCTTGGGTAGCGGGAGGGCCGATACGCAGTATTTT; CDR3 protein: CASSLGSGRADTQYF; J gene: TRBJ2-3; clone size: .; D gene: TRBD2; V gene: TRBV5-1
CDR3 DNA: TGTGCCAGCAGTCCATGGACAGCGACAAATCAGCCCCAGCATTTT; CDR3 protein: CASSPWTATNQPQHF; J gene: TRBJ1-5; clone size: .; D gene: .; V gene: TRBV27
CDR3 DNA: TGTGCTAGTGGTTTGGTATTCGGGACAGCGACATCCCTATATGGCTACACCTTC; CDR3 protein: CASGLVFGTATSLYGYTF; J gene: TRBJ1-2; clone size: once; D gene: TRBD1; V gene: TRBV12-5
CDR3 DNA: TGCAGCGTGCCGGGACAGGGTGGAACTGAAGCTTTCTTT; CDR3 protein: CSVPGQGGTEAFF; J gene: TRBJ1-1; clone size: .; D gene: TRBD1; V gene: TRBV29-1
CDR3 DNA: TGTGCCAGCAGCCTGAGGAATCAAGAGACCCAGTACTTC; CDR3 protein: CASSLRNQETQYF; J gene: TRBJ2-5; clone size: .; D gene: .; V gene: TRBV11-3
CDR3 DNA: TGTGCCAGCTCGGGGGACAGGGGCTCACCCCTCCACTTT; CDR3 protein: CASSGDRGSPLHF; J gene: TRBJ1-6; clone size: .; D gene: TRBD1; V gene: TRBV18
CDR3 DNA: TGTGCCAGCAGTGAGGGACTAGCGGGAGAGACCCAGTACTTC; CDR3 protein: CASSEGLAGETQYF; J gene: TRBJ2-5; clone size: .; D gene: TRBD2; V gene: TRBV28
CDR3 DNA: TGTGCCAGCTCACCAGGGACAGACACAGATACGCAGTATTTT; CDR3 protein: CASSPGTDTDTQYF; J gene: TRBJ2-3; clone size: once; D gene: TRBD1; V gene: TRBV18
CDR3 DNA: TGTGCCAGCAGTCCCACAGGGAACCCTTATGGCTACACCTTC; CDR3 protein: CASSPTGNPYGYTF; J gene: TRBJ1-2; clone size: .; D gene: .; V gene: TRBV6-5
CDR3 DNA: TGCAGCGCTCAGGGGACTAGCGGGAGGAAGACCCAGTACTTC; CDR3 protein: CSAQGTSGRKTQYF; J gene: TRBJ2-5; clone size: .; D gene: TRBD2; V gene: TRBV29-1
CDR3 DNA: TGTGCCAGCAGCCGGGCAGCCGCCGCTAATGAAAAACTGTTTTTT; CDR3 protein: CASSRAAAANEKLFF; J gene: TRBJ1-4; clone size: .; D gene: .; V gene: TRBV3-1/TRBV3-2
CDR3 DNA: TGTGCCAGTAAAGAGAGGATAAGCACTGAAGCTTTCTTT; CDR3 protein: CASKERISTEAFF; J gene: TRBJ1-1; clone size: .; D gene: .; V gene: TRBV19
CDR3 DNA: TGTGCCAGCAGCTTGACCCGAACGGAGGGGAGCGGTGGCTACACCTTC; CDR3 protein: CASSLTRTEGSGGYTF; J gene: TRBJ1-2; clone size: .; D gene: .; V gene: TRBV5-5
CDR3 DNA: TGTGCCAGCAGTCACAGGGTCACACAGGGTCCTAACTATGGCTACACCTTC; CDR3 protein: CASSHRVTQGPNYGYTF; J gene: TRBJ1-2; clone size: once; D gene: .; V gene: TRBV14
CDR3 DNA: TGTGCCACCAGTGTACGGAACAGGGAGGGGACCTACAATGAGCAGTTCTTC; CDR3 protein: CATSVRNREGTYNEQFF; J gene: TRBJ2-1; clone size: .; D gene: .; V gene: TRBV24-1
CDR3 DNA: TGTGCCAGCAGCTTATTGACAGACGGTTATGGCTACACCTTC; CDR3 protein: CASSLLTDGYGYTF; J gene: TRBJ1-2; clone size: .; D gene: .; V gene: TRBV11-3
CDR3 DNA: TGTGCCAGCAGCCAATTAGCGGCAAAGAACACTGAAGCTTTCTTT; CDR3 protein: CASSQLAAKNTEAFF; J gene: TRBJ1-1; clone size: .; D gene: .; V gene: TRBV14
CDR3 DNA: TGTGCCATTTGGGCGTTTAATGAGCAGTTCTTC; CDR3 protein: CAIWAFNEQFF; J gene: TRBJ2-1; clone size: .; D gene: .; V gene: TRBV10-3
CDR3 DNA: TGTGCCAGCAGCTCCGGGGGGCCCACTGAAGCTTTCTTT; CDR3 protein: CASSSGGPTEAFF; J gene: TRBJ1-1; clone size: few; D gene: .; V gene: TRBV9
CDR3 DNA: TGTGCTAGTGGTTTGGTACAGGCTAGCGGGGGTGAGCAGTTCTTC; CDR3 protein: CASGLVQASGGEQFF; J gene: TRBJ2-1; clone size: .; D gene: TRBD2; V gene: TRBV12-5
CDR3 DNA: TGTGCCAGTAGTACCGGGGTAGACAAGCAGTTCTTC; CDR3 protein: CASSTGVDKQFF; J gene: TRBJ2-1; clone size: .; D gene: .; V gene: TRBV19
CDR3 DNA: TGTGCCAGCAGCTCCGTCCAGGGAAGCTCCTACAATGAGCAGTTCTTC; CDR3 protein: CASSSVQGSSYNEQFF; J gene: TRBJ2-1; clone size: once; D gene: .; V gene: TRBV11-2
CDR3 DNA: TGCGCCAGCAGCTTGGAATTGATGACATTTGGGCTTACCCAGTACTTC; CDR3 protein: CASSLELMTFGLTQYF; J gene: TRBJ2-5; clone size: .; D gene: .; V gene: TRBV5-1
CDR3 DNA: TGTGCCAGCAGCTTCAGGGGGTCCCAGGGAGGCTACACCTTC; CDR3 protein: CASSFRGSQGGYTF; J gene: TRBJ1-2; clone size: .; D gene: TRBD1; V gene: TRBV7-9
CDR3 DNA: TGTGCCTGGGATTTCCAACAGGGAGCTGGAAACACCATATATTTT; CDR3 protein: CAWDFQQGAGNTIYF; J gene: TRBJ1-3; clone size: .; D gene: .; V gene: TRBV30
CDR3 DNA: TGTGCCAGCAGCGCTCGGACAGGAGGGAACACTGAAGCTTTCTTT; CDR3 protein: CASSARTGGNTEAFF; J gene: TRBJ1-1; clone size: once; D gene: TRBD1; V gene: TRBV9
CDR3 DNA: TGTGCCACCAGCTCCGACAACAACTACAATGAGCAGTTCTTC; CDR3 protein: CATSSDNNYNEQFF; J gene: TRBJ2-1; clone size: .; D gene: .; V gene: TRBV15
CDR3 DNA: TGTGCTAGTGGTTTGTCCGCGGGGACCCTCTACAATGAGCAGTTCTTC; CDR3 protein: CASGLSAGTLYNEQFF; J gene: TRBJ2-1; clone size: few; D gene: .; V gene: TRBV12-5
CDR3 DNA: TGTGCCAGCAGCTTAAGACAGGTCAACTATGGCTACACCTTC; CDR3 protein: CASSLRQVNYGYTF; J gene: TRBJ1-2; clone size: .; D gene: .; V gene: TRBV7-9
CDR3 DNA: TGTGCCAGTAGTGTTGGGGTAGCGGGAGGTCCTGGAGATACGCAGTATTTT; CDR3 protein: CASSVGVAGGPGDTQYF; J gene: TRBJ2-3; clone size: .; D gene: TRBD2; V gene: TRBV19
CDR3 DNA: TGCGCCAGCAGTGAACAGGGGGCATCCTACAATGAGCAGTTCTTC; CDR3 protein: CASSEQGASYNEQFF; J gene: TRBJ2-1; clone size: .; D gene: TRBD1; V gene: TRBV10-1
CDR3 DNA: TGTGCCAGCAGCGCGCGGGCGTCTTCAGATACGCAGTATTTT; CDR3 protein: CASSARASSDTQYF; J gene: TRBJ2-3; clone size: .; D gene: .; V gene: TRBV5-4
CDR3 DNA: TGTGCCAGCAGTTACTCCGGCAGGGAGGGGGAAAAACTGTTTTTT; CDR3 protein: CASSYSGREGEKLFF; J gene: TRBJ1-4; clone size: .; D gene: .; V gene: TRBV6-5
CDR3 DNA: TGTGCCAGCAGTCCCCTGCAAGCGGGAGGGGTGGATACGCAGTATTTT; CDR3 protein: CASSPLQAGGVDTQYF; J gene: TRBJ2-3; clone size: few; D gene: TRBD2; V gene: TRBV7-7
CDR3 DNA: TGTGCCATCAGTGAAAGGCGGGAGCTCGATACGCAGTATTTT; CDR3 protein: CAISERRELDTQYF; J gene: TRBJ2-3; clone size: .; D gene: TRBD2; V gene: TRBV10-3
CDR3 DNA: TGTGCCAGCAGCTTTCTACTCCTAGCGGGATCCAACAATGAGCAGTTCTTC; CDR3 protein: CASSFLLLAGSNNEQFF; J gene: TRBJ2-1; clone size: .; D gene: TRBD2; V gene: TRBV11-2
CDR3 DNA: TGTGCCATCAGTGAGTCGCAGCGGACCACAGATACGCAGTATTTT; CDR3 protein: CAISESQRTTDTQYF; J gene: TRBJ2-3; clone size: .; D gene: .; V gene: TRBV10-3
CDR3 DNA: TGTGCCAGCCGCCTAGGAAACACCATATATTTT; CDR3 protein: CASRLGNTIYF; J gene: TRBJ1-3; clone size: .; D gene: .; V gene: TRBV3-1/TRBV3-2
CDR3 DNA: TGTGCCACCAGTGATGGGCACACAGATACGCAGTATTTT; CDR3 protein: CATSDGHTDTQYF; J gene: TRBJ2-3; clone size: .; D gene: .; V gene: TRBV24-1
CDR3 DNA: TGTGCCAGCAGCCAGGCAGGGGGCACAGATACGCAGTATTTT; CDR3 protein: CASSQAGGTDTQYF; J gene: TRBJ2-3; clone size: .; D gene: .; V gene: TRBV11-3
CDR3 DNA: TGCGCCAGCAGCTTGAGCAGGGAAGAGACCCAGTACTTC; CDR3 protein: CASSLSREETQYF; J gene: TRBJ2-5; clone size: .; D gene: .; V gene: TRBV5-1
CDR3 DNA: TGTGCCTGGAGTTGGACAGGGCTTTTTAGTGAGCAGTTCTTC; CDR3 protein: CAWSWTGLFSEQFF; J gene: TRBJ2-1; clone size: .; D gene: TRBD1; V gene: TRBV30
CDR3 DNA: TGTGCCAGCAGTTCCGGGGAGGGCCAGGACAATGAGCAGTTCTTC; CDR3 protein: CASSSGEGQDNEQFF; J gene: TRBJ2-1; clone size: .; D gene: TRBD2; V gene: TRBV7-9